A single count supports the clone carrying this T cell receptor beta chain. The antigen remains undetermined. The junction shows a germline mismatch at one end, possibly a read error. The CDR3 has 16 residues. The germline V gene has CDR1 SGHDT and CDR2 YYEEEE. The data belong to a study of CD8 T cells in ankylosing spondylitis. Study-wide findings and caveats: According to the report, clones linked to the disease were significantly enriched in matched synovial fluid samples taken from ankylosing spondylitis patients. Those disease-linked clones were CD8+; they were also relatively rare in peripheral blood. Ankylosing spondylitis blood seemed to carry a telltale TCR beta motif made of eight highly homologous variants.

Generation of TCR beta libraries employed quantitative 5'-RACE incorporating molecular barcodes. MiXCR, applied by TCRdb to the 5' RACE reads, yields one record per CDR3 protein. The repertoire includes 250,000 to 400,000 distinct CDR3 sequences, about 9.9% of them detected once, and about a tenth sits in the top ten. The sequence was collected from a female donor with ankylosing spondylitis or in good health (not recorded which). This chain uses TRBV5-6 with TRBJ2-7, with TRBD1 identical over 9 bases. Sequencing input: blood, either unsorted or a sorted T cell fraction (not recorded which). The CDR3 sequence: CASILAGTGSSYEQYF. Written as DNA, the CDR3 is TGTGCCAGCATCTTGGCCGGGACAGGGAGCTCCTACGAGCAGTACTTC.